These T cell receptor beta chains were read from a single sample in a study of T cells in Graves' hyperthyroidism and ophthalmopathy. A single record per CDR3 protein comes from TCRdb applying MiXCR to the multiplex PCR reads. This sample has about 300,000 distinct CDR3 sequences, with roughly a fifth found just once. Sequenced material: blood. These receptors all stem from a man aged 50-60 years with Graves' ophthalmopathy. CDR3s include the opening cysteine and the closing phenylalanine or tryptophan. Fields, in order: D gene, J gene, clone size, V gene, CDR3 DNA, CDR3 protein. A D gene is named only where the DNA matches it firmly. Clone size appears in some rows only: once, few, many, or a class for an expanded clone.

D: -; J: TRBJ1-1; size: few; V: TRBV6-1; DNA: TGTGCCAGCGGTCGGGCAGGGGCTGAAGCTTTCTTT; CDR3: CASGRAGAEAFF
D: TRBD2; J: TRBJ2-5; size: -; V: TRBV3-1; DNA: TGTGCCAGCAGTCCTCGGGCGGGAGAGGAAGAGACCCAGTACTTC; CDR3: CASSPRAGEEETQYF
D: -; J: TRBJ2-7; size: few; V: TRBV10-3; DNA: TGTGCCATCAGCGAGACCAACGAGCAGTACTTC; CDR3: CAISETNEQYF
D: -; J: TRBJ2-1; size: -; V: TRBV15; DNA: TGTGCCACCAGCAGAGAACCGTCGATCCCCGAGCCGTTCTTC; CDR3: CATSREPSIPEPFF
D: -; J: TRBJ1-1; size: few; V: TRBV25-1; DNA: TGTGCCAGCAGTGAGAACGTTAACACTGAAGCTTTCTTT; CDR3: CASSENVNTEAFF
D: TRBD1; J: TRBJ1-6; size: few; V: TRBV6-5; DNA: TGTGCCAGCAGTTATACCGGGACAGACCATAATTCACCCCTCCACTTT; CDR3: CASSYTGTDHNSPLHF
D: -; J: TRBJ2-4; size: few; V: TRBV12-3/TRBV12-4; DNA: TGTGCCAGCAGTTTAGCTGGGACCCGAGGAGGCATTCAGTACTTC; CDR3: CASSLAGTRGGIQYF
D: -; J: TRBJ2-7; size: -; V: TRBV6-1; DNA: TGTGCCAGCAGTAGGCAGGGGCCTCCCTACGAGCAGTACTTC; CDR3: CASSRQGPPYEQYF
D: -; J: TRBJ2-1; size: many; V: TRBV11-2; DNA: TGTGCCAGCAGACCCCTGGCGGGACGTGGGAATGAGCAGTTCTTC; CDR3: CASRPLAGRGNEQFF
D: TRBD1; J: TRBJ1-1; size: -; V: TRBV5-4; DNA: TGTGCCAGCAGCTCGCAGGGGGTCACTGAAGCTTTCTTT; CDR3: CASSSQGVTEAFF
D: -; J: TRBJ1-4; size: -; V: TRBV7-2; DNA: TGTGCCAGCAGCTTAGAGGGGGATCATGAAAAACTGTTTTTT; CDR3: CASSLEGDHEKLFF
D: TRBD2; J: TRBJ2-5; size: many; V: TRBV2; DNA: TGTGCCAGCAGCTCGGGACTAGCGGCCCAAGAGACCCAGTACTTC; CDR3: CASSSGLAAQETQYF
D: -; J: TRBJ2-5; size: many; V: TRBV18; DNA: TGTGCCAGCTCAGGAGGCAATCAAGAGACCCAGTACTTC; CDR3: CASSGGNQETQYF
D: TRBD1; J: TRBJ2-3; size: many; V: TRBV5-1; DNA: TGCGCCAGCAGCCCGGACAGGGATAACACAGATACGCAGTATTTT; CDR3: CASSPDRDNTDTQYF
D: TRBD1; J: TRBJ1-5; size: many; V: TRBV3-1; DNA: TGTGCCAGCAGCCCGTCGACAGGGATGAGCCAGCCCCAGCATTTT; CDR3: CASSPSTGMSQPQHF
D: -; J: TRBJ2-5; size: -; V: TRBV29-1; DNA: TGCAGCGTGGATCACCAAGGGGAGACCCAGCACTTC; CDR3: CSVDHQGETQHF
D: -; J: TRBJ1-1; size: many; V: TRBV20-1; DNA: TGCAGTGCTAGATTTCCGGGTATCTTCAACACTGAAGCTTTCTTT; CDR3: CSARFPGIFNTEAFF
D: TRBD2; J: TRBJ2-2; size: many; V: TRBV29-1; DNA: TGCAGCGTGGTGGTGCTAGCGGGGTCATTCACCGGGGAGCTGTTTTTT; CDR3: CSVVVLAGSFTGELFF